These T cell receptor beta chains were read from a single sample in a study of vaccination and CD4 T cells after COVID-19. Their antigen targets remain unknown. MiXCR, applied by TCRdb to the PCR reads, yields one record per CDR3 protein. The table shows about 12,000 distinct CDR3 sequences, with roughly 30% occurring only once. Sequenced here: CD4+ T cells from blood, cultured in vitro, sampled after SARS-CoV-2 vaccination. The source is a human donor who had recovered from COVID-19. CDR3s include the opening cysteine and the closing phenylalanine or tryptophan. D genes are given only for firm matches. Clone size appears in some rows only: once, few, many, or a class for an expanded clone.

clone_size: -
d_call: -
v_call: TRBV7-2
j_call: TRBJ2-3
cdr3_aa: CASSPGWDTQYF
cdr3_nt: TGTGCCAGCAGCCCCGGTTGGGATACGCAGTATTTT

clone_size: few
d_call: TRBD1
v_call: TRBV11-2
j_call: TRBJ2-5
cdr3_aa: CASSRLRGQETQYF
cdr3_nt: TGTGCCAGCAGTCGTCTCAGGGGGCAAGAGACCCAGTACTTC

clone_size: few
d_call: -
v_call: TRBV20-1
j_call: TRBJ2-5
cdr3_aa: CSASPLNRPQETQYF
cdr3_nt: TGCAGTGCTAGCCCCCTAAACCGGCCCCAAGAGACCCAGTACTTC

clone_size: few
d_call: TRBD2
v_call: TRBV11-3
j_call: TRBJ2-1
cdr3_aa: CASSPGLAGGREQFF
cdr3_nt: TGTGCCAGCAGCCCCGGACTAGCGGGAGGGAGGGAGCAGTTCTTC

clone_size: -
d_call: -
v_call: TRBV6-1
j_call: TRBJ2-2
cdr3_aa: CASIDLSVKGNTGELFF
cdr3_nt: TGTGCCAGCATCGACCTTTCCGTGAAGGGGAACACCGGGGAGCTGTTTTTT

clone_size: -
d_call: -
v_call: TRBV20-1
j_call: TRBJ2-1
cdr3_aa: CSARDAAGNYNEQFF
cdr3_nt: TGCAGTGCTCGGGACGCCGCGGGGAACTACAATGAGCAGTTCTTC

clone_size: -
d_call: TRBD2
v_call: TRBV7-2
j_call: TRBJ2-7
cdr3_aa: CASGPGGTIGYEQYF
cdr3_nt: TGTGCCAGCGGTCCTGGGGGGACTATTGGCTACGAGCAGTACTTC

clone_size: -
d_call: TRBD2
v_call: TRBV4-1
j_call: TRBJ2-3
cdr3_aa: CASSQLLAGGAFYTDTQYF
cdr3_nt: TGCGCCAGCAGCCAGCTCCTAGCGGGAGGGGCCTTTTACACAGATACGCAGTATTTT

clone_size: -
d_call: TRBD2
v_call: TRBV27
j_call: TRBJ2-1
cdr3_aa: CASSFYGRGSAYNEQFF
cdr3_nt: TGTGCCAGCAGTTTTTACGGTCGCGGGAGTGCATACAATGAGCAGTTCTTC

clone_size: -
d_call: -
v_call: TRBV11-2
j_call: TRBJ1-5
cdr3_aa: CASSLTQNQPQHF
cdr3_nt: TGTGCCAGCAGCCTCACCCAAAATCAGCCCCAGCATTTT

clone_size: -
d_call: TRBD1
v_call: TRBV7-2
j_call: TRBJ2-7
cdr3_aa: CASSIRSGTDPYEQYF
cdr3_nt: TGTGCCAGCAGCATCCGCTCCGGGACAGATCCCTACGAGCAGTACTTC

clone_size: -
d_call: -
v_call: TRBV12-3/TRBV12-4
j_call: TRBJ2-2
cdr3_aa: CASTLGGSGAGELFF
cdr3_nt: TGTGCCAGCACCCTAGGGGGAAGTGGCGCCGGGGAGCTGTTTTTT

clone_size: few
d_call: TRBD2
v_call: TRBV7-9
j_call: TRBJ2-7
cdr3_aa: CASSFGTKNYEQYF
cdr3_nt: TGTGCCAGCAGCTTTGGGACTAAGAACTACGAGCAGTACTTC

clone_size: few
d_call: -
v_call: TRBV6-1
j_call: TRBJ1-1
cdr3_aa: CASLMGVNTEAFF
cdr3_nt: TGTGCCAGCCTAATGGGGGTGAACACTGAAGCTTTCTTT

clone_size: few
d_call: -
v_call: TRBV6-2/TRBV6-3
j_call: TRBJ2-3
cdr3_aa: CASTPFRAADTQYF
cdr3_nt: TGTGCCAGCACCCCCTTCCGAGCCGCAGATACGCAGTATTTT

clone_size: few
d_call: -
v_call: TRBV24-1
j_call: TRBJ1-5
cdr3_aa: CATSDRTVQPQHF
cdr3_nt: TGTGCCACCAGTGATAGGACAGTTCAGCCCCAGCATTTT

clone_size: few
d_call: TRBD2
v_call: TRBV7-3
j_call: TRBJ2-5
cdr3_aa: CASSLKGTYIRAGVPLPSSQYF
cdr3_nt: TGTGCCAGCAGCTTAAAGGGGACTTACATTCGAGCGGGAGTCCCTCTCCCCTCGTCCCAGTACTTC

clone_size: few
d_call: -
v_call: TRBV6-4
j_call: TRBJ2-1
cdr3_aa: CASRTEGGEQFF
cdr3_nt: TGTGCCAGCAGAACGGAGGGGGGTGAGCAGTTCTTC

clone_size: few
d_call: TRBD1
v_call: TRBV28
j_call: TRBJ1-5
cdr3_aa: CASRVEQGAGQPQHF
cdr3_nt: TGTGCCAGCAGGGTCGAACAGGGGGCCGGTCAGCCCCAGCATTTT

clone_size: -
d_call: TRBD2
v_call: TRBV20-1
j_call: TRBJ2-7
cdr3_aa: CSARDRLAGTSYEQYF
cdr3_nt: TGCAGTGCTAGAGATAGGCTAGCGGGAACGTCCTACGAGCAGTACTTC

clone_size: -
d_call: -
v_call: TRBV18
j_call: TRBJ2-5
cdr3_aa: CASSPRIDPGETQYF
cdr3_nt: TGTGCCAGCTCACCAAGGATCGACCCGGGGGAGACCCAGTACTTC

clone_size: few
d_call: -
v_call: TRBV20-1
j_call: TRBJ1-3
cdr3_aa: CSARSGNTIYF
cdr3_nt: TGCAGTGCTAGGTCCGGAAACACCATATATTTT

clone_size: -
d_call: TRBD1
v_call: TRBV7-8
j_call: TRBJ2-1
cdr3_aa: CASSLDRGQFF
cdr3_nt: TGTGCCAGCAGCTTAGACAGGGGGCAGTTCTTC

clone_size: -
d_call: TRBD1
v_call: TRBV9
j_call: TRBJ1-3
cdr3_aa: CASSYPQGAGGNTIYF
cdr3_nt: TGTGCCAGCAGCTATCCACAGGGGGCAGGGGGAAACACCATATATTTT

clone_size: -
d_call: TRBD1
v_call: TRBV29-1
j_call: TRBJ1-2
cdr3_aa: CSAGQEARGYTF
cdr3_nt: TGCAGCGCCGGACAGGAGGCACGAGGCTACACCTTC

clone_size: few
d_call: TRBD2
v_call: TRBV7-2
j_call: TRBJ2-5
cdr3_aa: CASSPTSGGETQYF
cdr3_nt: TGTGCCAGCAGTCCTACTAGCGGGGGCGAGACCCAGTACTTC

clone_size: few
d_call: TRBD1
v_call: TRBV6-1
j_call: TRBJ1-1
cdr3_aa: CASREYRGTTEAFF
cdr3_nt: TGTGCCAGCAGGGAGTACAGGGGAACGACTGAAGCTTTCTTT

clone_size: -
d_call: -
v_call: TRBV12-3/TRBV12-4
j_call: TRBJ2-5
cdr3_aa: CASSFRETQYF
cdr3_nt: TGTGCCAGCAGTTTTCGAGAGACCCAGTACTTC

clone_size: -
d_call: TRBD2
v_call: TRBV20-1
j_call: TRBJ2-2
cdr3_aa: CSASPLAGVITGELFF
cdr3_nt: TGCAGTGCTAGCCCGCTAGCGGGAGTGATAACAGGGGAGCTGTTTTTT

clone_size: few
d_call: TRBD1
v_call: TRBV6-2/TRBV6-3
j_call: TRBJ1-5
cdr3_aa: CASRLGTGFNQPQHF
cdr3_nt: TGTGCCAGCAGGCTAGGGACAGGGTTCAATCAGCCCCAGCATTTT

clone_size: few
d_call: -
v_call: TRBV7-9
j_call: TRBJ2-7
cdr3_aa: CASSLYYEQYF
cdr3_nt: TGTGCCAGCAGCTTATACTACGAGCAGTACTTC

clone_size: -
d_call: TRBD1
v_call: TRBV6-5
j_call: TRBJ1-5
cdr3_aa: CTSSYSNPATGGFQPQHF
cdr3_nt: TGTACCAGCAGTTACTCGAATCCTGCAACAGGGGGCTTTCAGCCCCAGCATTTT

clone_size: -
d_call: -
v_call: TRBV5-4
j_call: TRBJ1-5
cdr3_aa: CASSLGPRSNQPQHF
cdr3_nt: TGTGCCAGCAGCTTGGGACCGCGGAGCAATCAGCCCCAGCATTTT

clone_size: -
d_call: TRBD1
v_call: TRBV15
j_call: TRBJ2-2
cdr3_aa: CATSRRSTGVRDGELFF
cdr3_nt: TGTGCCACCAGCAGACGTTCGACAGGGGTCAGGGACGGGGAGCTGTTTTTT

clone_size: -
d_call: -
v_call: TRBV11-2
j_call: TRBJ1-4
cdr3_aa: CASSLPGGGKLFF
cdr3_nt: TGTGCCAGCAGCCTCCCCGGGGGAGGAAAACTGTTTTTT

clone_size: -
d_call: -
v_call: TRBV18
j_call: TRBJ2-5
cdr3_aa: CASSPRAGPGETQYF
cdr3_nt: TGTGCCAGCTCACCGAGAGCGGGTCCGGGTGAGACCCAGTACTTC

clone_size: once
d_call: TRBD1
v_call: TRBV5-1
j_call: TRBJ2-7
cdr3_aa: CASSLVRGLEQYF
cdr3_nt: TGCGCCAGCAGCTTGGTCAGGGGGCTAGAGCAGTACTTC

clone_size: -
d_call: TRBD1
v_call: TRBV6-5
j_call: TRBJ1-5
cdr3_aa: CASSYSNPATGGFQPQHF
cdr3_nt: TGTGCCAGCAGTTACTCGAATCCTGCAACAGGGGGCTTTCAGCCCCAGCATTTT

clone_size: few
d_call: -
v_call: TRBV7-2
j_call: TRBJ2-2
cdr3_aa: CASGIQGWGGELFF
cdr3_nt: TGTGCCAGCGGAATACAGGGTTGGGGCGGGGAGCTGTTTTTT

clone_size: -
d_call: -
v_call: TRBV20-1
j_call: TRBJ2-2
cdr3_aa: CSASGFGALQNTGELFF
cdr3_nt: TGCAGTGCTAGTGGATTCGGGGCCCTCCAGAACACCGGGGAGCTGTTTTTT

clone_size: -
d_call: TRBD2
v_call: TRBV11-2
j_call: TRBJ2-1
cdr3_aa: CASSLVWTSGYNEQFF
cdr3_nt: TGTGCCAGCAGCTTAGTTTGGACTAGCGGGTACAATGAGCAGTTCTTC

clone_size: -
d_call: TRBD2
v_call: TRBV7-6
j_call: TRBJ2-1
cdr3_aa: CASSLGGGRLSLNEQFF
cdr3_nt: TGTGCCAGCAGCTTGGGGGGAGGGAGGCTGAGTCTTAATGAGCAGTTCTTC

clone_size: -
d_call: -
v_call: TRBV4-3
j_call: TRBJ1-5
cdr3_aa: CASSQAGKQPQHF
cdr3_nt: TGCGCCAGCAGCCAAGCGGGTAAGCAGCCCCAGCATTTT

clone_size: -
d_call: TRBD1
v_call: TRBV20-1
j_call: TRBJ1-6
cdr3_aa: CSAREPGTGFSPLHF
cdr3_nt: TGCAGTGCTAGAGAACCCGGGACAGGGTTTTCACCCCTCCACTTT

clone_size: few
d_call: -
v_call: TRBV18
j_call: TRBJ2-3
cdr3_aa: CASSPGAPPGSLRDDF
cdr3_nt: TGTGCCAGCTCACCAGGCGCACCCCCGGGGAGTTTGAGGGACGATTTT

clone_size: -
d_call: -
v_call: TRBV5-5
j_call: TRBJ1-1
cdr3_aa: CASSFARSTEAFF
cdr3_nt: TGTGCCAGCAGCTTCGCCCGGAGTACTGAAGCTTTCTTT

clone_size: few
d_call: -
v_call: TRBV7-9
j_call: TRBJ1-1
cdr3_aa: CASSFETEGTEAFF
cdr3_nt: TGTGCCAGCAGCTTCGAGACGGAGGGGACTGAAGCTTTCTTT

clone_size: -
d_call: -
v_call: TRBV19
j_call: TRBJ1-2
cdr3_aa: CASSIIGTNYGYTF
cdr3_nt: TGTGCCAGTAGTATCATTGGAACTAACTATGGCTACACCTTC

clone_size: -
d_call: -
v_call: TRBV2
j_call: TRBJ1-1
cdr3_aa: CASSGQGRLTEAFF
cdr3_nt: TGTGCCAGCAGTGGTCAGGGACGATTAACTGAAGCTTTCTTT

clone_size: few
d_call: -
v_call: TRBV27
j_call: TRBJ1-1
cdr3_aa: CASSSNTRANTEAFF
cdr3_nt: TGTGCCAGCAGTTCCAACACAAGGGCGAACACTGAAGCTTTCTTT